This section outlines one T cell receptor beta chain sequence together with its context. These data come from a study of T cell changes during pregnancy in multiple sclerosis. V was clipped by 3 bases and J by 4 bases; unmatched bases: 6. Germline CDR1 reads MNHEY; CDR2 reads SVGAGI. The length of the CDR3 is 15 residues. The data were produced by immunoSEQ multiplex PCR, yet TCRdb's version contains in-frame clones alone and is incomplete. The data contain about 80,000 clones, roughly 91% of them singletons. Sequencing used peripheral blood, obtained after pregnancy. The gene calls are TRBV6-5 and TRBJ1-2; 9 positions match TRBD1. The origin of this receptor is a female donor in good health, enrolled as a control in a pregnancy study. The CDR3 reads CASSYRRDRVYGYTF. CDR3 coding DNA: TGTGCCAGCAGTTATCGCCGGGACAGGGTCTATGGCTACACCTTC.